This T cell receptor (beta chain) was recorded in a study of shared clonotypes between healthy human individuals. Overall study: The people who gave samples were a couple of women and a few men aged 18 to 49.

With 2 bases clipped from V and 5 bases from J, the junction kept 6 bases outside the gene matches. Germline-derived CDR1 and CDR2 are KGHSH and LQKENI. This CDR3 has 15 amino acids. As regards this clone: Its antigen is not known.

Caucasian adults residing in Nashville, Tennessee made up all the donors. Several immunoSEQ plates held equal portions of the genomic DNA taken from each subset. The method was immunoSEQ multiplex PCR; TCRdb's version includes in-frame clones alone and lacks a portion of them. The repertoire holds hundreds of thousands of clones, with 70% to 80% as singletons. General study points: Since donors were few, the genetic and exposure-history diversity represented was limited.

V gene TRBV18 combines with J gene TRBJ2-3; 8 bases map to TRBD1. This TCR was sampled from a woman in her thirties or forties in good health. Some clones in this sample may be carry-over from other donors' samples. The sequencing sample was made of PBMCs. The CDR3 coding sequence is TGTGCCAGCTCACCATTGTTCAGGGGGCAAGATACGCAGTATTTT. Translated: CASSPLFRGQDTQYF. Based on the CDR3 plus reference TRBV18 and TRBJ2-3, the full variable domain is NAGVMQNPRHLVRRRGQEARLRCSPMKGHSHVYWYRQLPEEGLKFMVYLQKENIIDESGMPKERFSAEFPKEGPSILRIQQVVRGDSAAYFCASSPLFRGQDTQYFGPGTRLTVL.